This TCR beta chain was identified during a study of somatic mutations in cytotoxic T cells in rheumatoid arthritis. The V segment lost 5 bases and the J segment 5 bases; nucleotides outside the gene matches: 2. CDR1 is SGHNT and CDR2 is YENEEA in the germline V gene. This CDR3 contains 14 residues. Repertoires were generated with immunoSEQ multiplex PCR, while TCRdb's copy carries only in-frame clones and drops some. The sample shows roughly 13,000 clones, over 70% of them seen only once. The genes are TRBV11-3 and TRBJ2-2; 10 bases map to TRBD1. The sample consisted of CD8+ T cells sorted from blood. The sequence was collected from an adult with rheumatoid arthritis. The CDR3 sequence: CASSRDRGTGELFF. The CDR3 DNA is TGTGCCAGCAGCCGGGACAGGGGAACCGGGGAGCTGTTTTTT.